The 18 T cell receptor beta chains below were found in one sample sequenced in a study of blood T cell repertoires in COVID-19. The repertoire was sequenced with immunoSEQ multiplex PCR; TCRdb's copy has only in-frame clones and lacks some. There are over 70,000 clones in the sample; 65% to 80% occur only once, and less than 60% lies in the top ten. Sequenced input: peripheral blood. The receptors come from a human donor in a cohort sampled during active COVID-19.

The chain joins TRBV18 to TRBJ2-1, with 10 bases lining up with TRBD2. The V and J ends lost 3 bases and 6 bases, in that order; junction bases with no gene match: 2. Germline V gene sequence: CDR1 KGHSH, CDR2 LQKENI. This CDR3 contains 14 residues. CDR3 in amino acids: CASSPLAGANEQFF. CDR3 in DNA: TGTGCCAGCTCACCGCTAGCGGGAGCCAATGAGCAGTTCTTC.

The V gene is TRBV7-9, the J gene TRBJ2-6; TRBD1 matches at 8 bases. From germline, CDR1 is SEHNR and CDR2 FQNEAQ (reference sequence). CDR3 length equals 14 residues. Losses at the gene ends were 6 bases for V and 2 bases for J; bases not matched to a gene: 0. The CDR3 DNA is TGTGCCAGCAGGACAGGGGCTGGGGCCAACGTCCTGACTTTC. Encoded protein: CASRTGAGANVLTF.

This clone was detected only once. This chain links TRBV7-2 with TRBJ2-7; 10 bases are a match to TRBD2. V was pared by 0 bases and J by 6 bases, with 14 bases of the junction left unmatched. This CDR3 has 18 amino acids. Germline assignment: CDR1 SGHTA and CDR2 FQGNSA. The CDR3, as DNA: TGTGCCAGCAGCTTAGCGAAGGGCCCTAGCGGGAGATGGGCCGAGCAGTACTTC. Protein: CASSLAKGPSGRWAEQYF. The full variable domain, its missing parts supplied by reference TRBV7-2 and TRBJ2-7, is GAGVSQSPSNKVTEKGKDVELRCDPISGHTALYWYRQSLGQGLEFLIYFQGNSAPDKSGLPSDRFSAERTGGSVSTLTIQRTQQEDSAVYLCASSLAKGPSGRWAEQYFGPGTRLTVT.

The CDR3 protein is CASSLTGPSYEQYF. CDR3 nucleotides: TGTGCCAGCAGTCTGACAGGGCCCTCTTACGAGCAGTACTTC. The chain links TRBV28 to TRBJ2-7, with 7 bases identical to TRBD1. Germline CDR1 reads MDHEN; CDR2 reads SYDVKM. This CDR3 comprises 14 residues. V shed 5 bases, J shed 4 bases, and the junction held 8 bases outside the gene matches.

CDR3 protein: CASSQDGDSNQPQHF. Written as DNA, the CDR3 is TGTGCCAGCAGCCAAGACGGAGACAGCAATCAGCCCCAGCATTTT. This chain joins TRBV4-2 and TRBJ1-5; D not certain. This CDR3 spans 15 amino acids. The germline V gene has CDR1 LGHNA and CDR2 YNFKEQ. The V and J ends lost 0 bases and 1 base respectively, with 7 bases between them.

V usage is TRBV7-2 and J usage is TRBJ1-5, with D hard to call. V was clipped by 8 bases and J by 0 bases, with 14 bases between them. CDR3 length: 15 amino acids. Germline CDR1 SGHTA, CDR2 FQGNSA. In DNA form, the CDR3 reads TGTGCCAGCGATCTCGCCGGTTATAGCAATCAGCCCCAGCATTTT. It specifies CASDLAGYSNQPQHF.

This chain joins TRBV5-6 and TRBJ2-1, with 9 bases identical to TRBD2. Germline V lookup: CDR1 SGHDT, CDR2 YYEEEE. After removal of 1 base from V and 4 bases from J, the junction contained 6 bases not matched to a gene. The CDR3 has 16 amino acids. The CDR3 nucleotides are TGTGCCAGCAGCTTGAGCGCGGGAGGGTTTTACAATGAGCAGTTCTTC. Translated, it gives CASSLSAGGFYNEQFF. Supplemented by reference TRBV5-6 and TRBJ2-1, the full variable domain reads DAGVTQSPTHLIKTRGQQVTLRCSPKSGHDTVSWYQQALGQGPQFIFQYYEEEERQRGNFPDRFSGHQFPNYSSELNVNALLLGDSALYLCASSLSAGGFYNEQFFGPGTRLTVL.

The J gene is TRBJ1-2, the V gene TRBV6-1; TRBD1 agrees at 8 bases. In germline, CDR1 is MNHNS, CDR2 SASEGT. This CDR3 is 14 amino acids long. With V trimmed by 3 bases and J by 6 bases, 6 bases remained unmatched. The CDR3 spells CASSDRTGWDGYTF. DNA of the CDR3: TGTGCCAGCAGTGACCGGACAGGGTGGGATGGCTACACCTTC.

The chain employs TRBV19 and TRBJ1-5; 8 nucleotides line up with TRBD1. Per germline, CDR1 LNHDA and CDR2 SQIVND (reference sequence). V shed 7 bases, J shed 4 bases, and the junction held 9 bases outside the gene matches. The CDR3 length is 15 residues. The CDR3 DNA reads TGTGCCAGTAACAAACAGGGGGTTCGGAATCAGCCCCAGCATTTT. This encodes CASNKQGVRNQPQHF.

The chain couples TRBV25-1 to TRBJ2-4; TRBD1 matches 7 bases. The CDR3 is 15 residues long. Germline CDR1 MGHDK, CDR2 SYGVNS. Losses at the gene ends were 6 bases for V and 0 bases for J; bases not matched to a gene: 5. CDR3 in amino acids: CASRAGGKAKNIQYF. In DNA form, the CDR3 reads TGTGCCAGCAGAGCAGGGGGAAAAGCCAAAAACATTCAGTACTTC.

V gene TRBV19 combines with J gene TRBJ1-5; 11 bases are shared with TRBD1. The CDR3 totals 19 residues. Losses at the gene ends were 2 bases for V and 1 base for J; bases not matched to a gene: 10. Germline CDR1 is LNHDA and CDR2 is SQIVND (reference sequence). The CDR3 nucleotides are TGTGCCAGTAGTATAAGAGGACAGGGGGCCGGGGGAAGCAATCAGCCCCAGCATTTT. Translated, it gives CASSIRGQGAGGSNQPQHF. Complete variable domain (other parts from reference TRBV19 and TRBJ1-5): DGGITQSPKYLFRKEGQNVTLSCEQNLNHDAMYWYRQDPGQGLRLIYYSQIVNDFQKGDIAEGYSVSREKKESFPLTVTSAQKNPTAFYLCASSIRGQGAGGSNQPQHFGDGTRLSIL.

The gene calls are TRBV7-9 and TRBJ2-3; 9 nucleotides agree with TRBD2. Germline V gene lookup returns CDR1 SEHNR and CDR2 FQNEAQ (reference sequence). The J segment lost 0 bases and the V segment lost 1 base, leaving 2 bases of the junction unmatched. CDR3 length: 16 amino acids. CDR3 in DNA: TGTGCCAGCAGCTTAGGGCTAGCGGGGAGCACAGATACGCAGTATTTT. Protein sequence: CASSLGLAGSTDTQYF.

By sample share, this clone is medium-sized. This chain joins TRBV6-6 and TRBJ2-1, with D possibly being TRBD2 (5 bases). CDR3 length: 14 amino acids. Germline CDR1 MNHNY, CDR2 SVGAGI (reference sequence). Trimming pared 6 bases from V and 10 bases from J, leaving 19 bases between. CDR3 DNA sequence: TGTGCCAGCAGCCCCTCTCCGGGGATTGAGGAGCAGTTCTTC. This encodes CASSPSPGIEEQFF.

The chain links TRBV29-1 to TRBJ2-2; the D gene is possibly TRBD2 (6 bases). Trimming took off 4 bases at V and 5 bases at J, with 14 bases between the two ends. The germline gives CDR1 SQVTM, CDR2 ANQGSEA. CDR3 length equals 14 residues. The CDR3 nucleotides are TGCAGCGTTGGGCTCGGGAGCGGTACCGGGGAGCTGTTTTTT. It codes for CSVGLGSGTGELFF.

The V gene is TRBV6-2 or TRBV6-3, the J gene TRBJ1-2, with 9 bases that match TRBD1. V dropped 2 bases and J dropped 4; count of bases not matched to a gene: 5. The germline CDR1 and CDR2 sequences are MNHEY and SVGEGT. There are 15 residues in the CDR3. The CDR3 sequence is CASSYGQGNIYGYTF. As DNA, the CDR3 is TGTGCCAGCAGTTACGGACAGGGGAATATCTATGGCTACACCTTC.

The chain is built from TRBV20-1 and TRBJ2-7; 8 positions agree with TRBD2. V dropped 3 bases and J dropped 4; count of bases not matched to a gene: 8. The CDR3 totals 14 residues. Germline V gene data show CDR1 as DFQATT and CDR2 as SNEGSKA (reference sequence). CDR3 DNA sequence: TGCAGTGCTAGTAAGAGAACTAGCGGTTACGAGCAGTACTTC. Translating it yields CSASKRTSGYEQYF.

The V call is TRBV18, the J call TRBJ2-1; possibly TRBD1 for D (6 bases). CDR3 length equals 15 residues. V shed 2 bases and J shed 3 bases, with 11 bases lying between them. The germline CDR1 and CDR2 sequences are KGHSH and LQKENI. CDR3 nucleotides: TGTGCCAGCTCACCAATCAGGGGCGACTACAATGAGCAGTTCTTC. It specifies CASSPIRGDYNEQFF.

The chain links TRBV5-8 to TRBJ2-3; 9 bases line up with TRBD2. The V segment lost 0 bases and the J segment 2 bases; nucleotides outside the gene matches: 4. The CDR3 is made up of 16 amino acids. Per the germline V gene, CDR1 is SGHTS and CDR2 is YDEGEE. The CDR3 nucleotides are TGTGCCAGCAGCTTGGGGCTAGCGGGGATCACAGATACGCAGTATTTT. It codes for CASSLGLAGITDTQYF.